This T cell receptor (beta chain) appears in the sequencing data of a study of blood T cell repertoires in COVID-19. For the study at large: Collection of acute and convalescent COVID-19 samples took place in the United States, Italy and Spain. Sources were T cells, B-cell-depleted T cells, or PBMCs; the material itself was cDNA or gDNA.

This clone has only one observation. The CDR3 is 14 residues long. The V gene lost 3 bases and the J gene lost 8 bases, with 12 bases spanning the gap. Germline CDR1 is SGHRS and CDR2 is YFSETQ. Repertoires were generated with immunoSEQ multiplex PCR, while TCRdb's copy carries only in-frame clones and drops some. The profile covers 450,000 to 500,000 clones, with roughly 87% appearing a single time and around 0.64% taken by the ten largest. Material: PBMCs or T cells enriched from blood (not recorded which). This rearrangement joins TRBV5-1 to TRBJ1-6; weak D call: TRBD1 (5 bases). The receptor's source is a young woman who had recovered from COVID-19. The CDR3 loop is CASSWGDLDSPLHF. The CDR3 nucleotides read TGCGCCAGCAGCTGGGGGGACCTCGATTCACCCCTCCACTTT.